This TCR beta chain was observed in a study of CD8 T cells in Susac syndrome. When the RNA was reverse transcribed, random hexamers were used with an input of roughly 0.5 to 1 ug. The immunoSEQ assay covered 54 Vbeta and 13 Jbeta segments for CDR3. TCRdb re-analysed the immunoSEQ multiplex PCR reads in MiXCR, keeping a single row per CDR3 protein. The sample has around 190,000 distinct CDR3 sequences, about 95% seen once. CD8+ and CD4+ T cells from blood underwent TCR beta sequencing. This clonotype has only one observation. CDR1 is DFQATT and CDR2 is SNEGSKA in the germline V gene (reference sequence). V shed 6 bases and J shed 3 bases, with 9 bases lying between them. The CDR3 is 11 amino acids.

The specimen sequenced was CD4+ T cells from PBMCs. This receptor was taken from a human donor in good health. The V and J genes are TRBV20-1 and TRBJ2-7; no clear D. The CDR3 DNA reads as TGCAGTGCCCGACTTTTCTACGAGCAGTACTTC. Translating it yields CSARLFYEQYF.